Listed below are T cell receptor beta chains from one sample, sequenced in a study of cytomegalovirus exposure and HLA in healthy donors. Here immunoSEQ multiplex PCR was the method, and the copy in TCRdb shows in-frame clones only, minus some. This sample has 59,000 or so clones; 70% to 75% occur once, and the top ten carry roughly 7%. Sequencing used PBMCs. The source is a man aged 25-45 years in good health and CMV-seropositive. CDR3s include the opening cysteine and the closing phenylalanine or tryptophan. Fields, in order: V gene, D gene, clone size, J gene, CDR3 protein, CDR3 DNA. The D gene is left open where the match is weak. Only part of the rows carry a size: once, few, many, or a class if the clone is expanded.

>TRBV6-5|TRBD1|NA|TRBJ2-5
CASSPTGGAGKTQYF
TGTGCCAGCAGTCCGACAGGGGGCGCGGGGAAGACCCAGTACTTC
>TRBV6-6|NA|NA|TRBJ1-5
CASSSVLGASQPQHF
TGTGCCAGCAGTTCCGTTTTGGGGGCTTCTCAGCCCCAGCATTTT
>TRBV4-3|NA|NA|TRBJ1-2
CASSQEYTAGYTF
TGCGCCAGCAGCCAAGAATACACAGCCGGCTACACCTTC
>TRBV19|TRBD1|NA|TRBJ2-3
CASSISGQGPLGTQYF
TGTGCCAGTAGTATATCCGGACAGGGGCCCCTTGGTACGCAGTATTTT
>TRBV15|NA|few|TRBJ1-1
CATSRDLNTEAFF
TGTGCCACCAGCAGAGACCTTAACACTGAAGCTTTCTTT
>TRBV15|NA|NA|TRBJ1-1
CATSRRRGGRDTEAFF
TGTGCCACCAGCAGGAGGAGGGGGGGAAGAGACACTGAAGCTTTCTTT
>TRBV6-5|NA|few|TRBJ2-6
CASSWGGAGANVLTF
TGTGCCAGCAGTTGGGGGGGGGCGGGGGCCAACGTCCTGACTTTC
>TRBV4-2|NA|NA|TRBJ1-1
CASSQDYKNTEAFF
TGTGCCAGCAGCCAAGATTACAAGAACACTGAAGCTTTCTTT
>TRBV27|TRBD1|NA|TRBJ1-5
CASSLQGAGPGQPQHF
TGTGCCAGCAGTTTACAGGGGGCGGGCCCAGGTCAGCCCCAGCATTTT
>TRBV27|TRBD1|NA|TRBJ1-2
CASSFRTGSPYGYTF
TGTGCCAGCAGTTTCCGGACAGGGTCTCCCTATGGCTACACCTTC
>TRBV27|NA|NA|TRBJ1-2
CASSPGDSRPNYGYTF
TGTGCCAGCAGTCCAGGGGATAGTCGGCCTAACTATGGCTACACCTTC
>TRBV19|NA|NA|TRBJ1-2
CASSMEGGRGYTF
TGTGCCAGTAGTATGGAGGGAGGGAGAGGCTACACCTTC
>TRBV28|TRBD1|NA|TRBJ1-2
CASSLLQGPNYGYTF
TGTGCCAGCAGTTTATTACAGGGGCCGAACTATGGCTACACCTTC
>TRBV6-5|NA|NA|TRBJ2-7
CASSSPDSYYEQYF
TGTGCCAGCAGTTCCCCCGACAGTTACTACGAGCAGTACTTC
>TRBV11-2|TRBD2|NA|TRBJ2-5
CASSDFREGTQYF
TGTGCCAGCAGCGACTTCAGGGAGGGGACCCAGTACTTC
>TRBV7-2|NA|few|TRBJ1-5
CASSFHSNQPQHF
TGTGCCAGCAGCTTTCATAGCAATCAGCCCCAGCATTTT
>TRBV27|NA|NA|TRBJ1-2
CASRGVGYTF
TGTGCCAGCAGAGGGGTTGGCTACACCTTC
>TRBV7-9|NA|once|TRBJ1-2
CASSLALFGAGYTF
TGTGCCAGCAGCTTAGCGCTCTTTGGAGCTGGCTACACCTTC
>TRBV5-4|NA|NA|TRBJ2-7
CASSFPHTYEQYF
TGTGCCAGCAGCTTCCCCCACACCTACGAGCAGTACTTC
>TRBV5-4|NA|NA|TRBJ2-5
CASSVDNQETQYF
TGTGCCAGCAGCGTTGACAACCAAGAGACCCAGTACTTC
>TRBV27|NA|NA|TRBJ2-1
CASRPGDSYNEQFF
TGTGCCAGCAGGCCGGGGGACTCCTACAATGAGCAGTTCTTC
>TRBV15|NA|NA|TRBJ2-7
CATSRPQGTCEQYF
TGTGCCACCAGCAGACCCCAGGGTACGTGCGAGCAGTACTTC
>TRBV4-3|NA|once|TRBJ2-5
CASSQQAKETQYF
TGCGCCAGCAGCCAGCAGGCCAAAGAGACCCAGTACTTC
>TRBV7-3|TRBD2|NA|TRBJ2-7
CASSSLTSGGTYEQYF
TGTGCCAGCAGCTCCCTGACTAGCGGGGGTACCTACGAGCAGTACTTC
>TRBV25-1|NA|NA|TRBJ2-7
CASSEGGTEQYF
TGTGCCAGCAGTGAAGGGGGGACCGAGCAGTACTTC
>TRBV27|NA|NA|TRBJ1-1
CASSSLPSGVAEAFF
TGTGCCAGCAGTTCTTTACCCTCGGGGGTCGCTGAAGCTTTCTTT
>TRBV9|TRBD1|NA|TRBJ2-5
CASSTGQGETQYF
TGTGCCAGCAGCACGGGACAGGGAGAGACCCAGTACTTC
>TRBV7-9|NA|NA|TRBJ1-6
CSRAKDRKNNNSPLHF
TGTTCCAGGGCCAAGGACAGAAAAAACAATAATTCACCCCTCCACTTT
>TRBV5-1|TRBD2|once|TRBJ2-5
CASSLASGGAGETQYF
TGCGCCAGCAGCTTGGCTAGCGGGGGGGCTGGAGAGACCCAGTACTTC
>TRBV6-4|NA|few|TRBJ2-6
CASSDSERSGANVLTF
TGTGCCAGCAGTGACTCGGAGCGCTCTGGGGCCAACGTCCTGACTTTC
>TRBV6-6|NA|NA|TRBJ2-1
CASSNSYYNEQFF
TGTGCCAGCAGTAACTCATACTACAATGAGCAGTTCTTC
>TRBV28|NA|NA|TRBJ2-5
CASSRAVAQETQYF
TGTGCCAGCAGTCGAGCCGTAGCGCAAGAGACCCAGTACTTC
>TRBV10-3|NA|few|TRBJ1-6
CAISAPGTEGLDSPLHF
TGTGCCATCAGTGCGCCCGGGACGGAGGGCCTCGATTCACCCCTCCACTTT
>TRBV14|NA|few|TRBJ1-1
CASSPTGRGDTEAFF
TGTGCCAGCAGCCCGACAGGTCGGGGGGACACTGAAGCTTTCTTT
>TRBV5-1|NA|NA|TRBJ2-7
CASSGQGSYEQYF
TGCGCCAGCAGTGGGCAGGGCTCCTACGAGCAGTACTTC
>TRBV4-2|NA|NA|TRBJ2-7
CASSQGPGSYEQYF
TGTGCCAGCAGCCAAGGGCCGGGTTCCTACGAGCAGTACTTC
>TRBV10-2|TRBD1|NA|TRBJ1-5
CASRFGTGNQPQHF
TGCGCCAGCAGATTCGGGACAGGGAATCAGCCCCAGCATTTT
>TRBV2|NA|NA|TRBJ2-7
CATRTLSSYEQYF
TGTGCCACCCGGACTCTAAGCTCCTACGAGCAGTACTTC
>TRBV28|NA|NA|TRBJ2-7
CASSSRISYEQYF
TGTGCCAGCAGCTCCAGGATCTCCTACGAGCAGTACTTC
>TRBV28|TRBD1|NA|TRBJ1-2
CASSLQGDYGYTF
TGTGCCAGCAGTTTACAGGGGGACTATGGCTACACCTTC
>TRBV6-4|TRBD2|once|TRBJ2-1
CASSDSGGVNEQFF
TGTGCCAGCAGTGACTCCGGGGGGGTTAACGAGCAGTTCTTC